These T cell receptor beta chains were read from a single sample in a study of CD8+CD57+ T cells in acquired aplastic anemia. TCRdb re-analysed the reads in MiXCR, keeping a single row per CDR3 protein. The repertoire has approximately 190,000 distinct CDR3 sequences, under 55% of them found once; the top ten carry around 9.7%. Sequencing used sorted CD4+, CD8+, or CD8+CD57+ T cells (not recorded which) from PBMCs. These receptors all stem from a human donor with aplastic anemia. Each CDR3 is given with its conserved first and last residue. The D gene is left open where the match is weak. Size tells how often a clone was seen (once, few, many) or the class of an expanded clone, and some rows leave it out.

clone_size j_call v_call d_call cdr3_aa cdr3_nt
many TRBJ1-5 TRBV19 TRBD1 CASSLQGAQPQHF TGTGCCAGTAGTTTACAGGGGGCTCAGCCCCAGCATTTT
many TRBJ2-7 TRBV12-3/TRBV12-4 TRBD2 CASRNGTSLYYEQYF TGTGCCAGCAGGAACGGGACTAGCCTGTACTACGAGCAGTACTTC
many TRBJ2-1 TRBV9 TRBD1 CASSAGQSLSYNEQFF TGTGCCAGCAGCGCGGGACAGTCGCTCTCCTACAATGAGCAGTTCTTC
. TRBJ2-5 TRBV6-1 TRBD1 CASSDGTGGGALTQYF TGTGCCAGCAGTGATGGGACAGGGGGCGGCGCGTTGACCCAGTACTTC
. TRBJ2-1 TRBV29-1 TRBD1 CSVGTGGMLGFF TGCAGCGTTGGGACAGGGGGGATGTTAGGGTTCTTC
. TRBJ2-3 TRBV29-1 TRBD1 CSVGGTVSTDTQYF TGCAGCGTTGGAGGGACAGTTAGCACAGATACGCAGTATTTT
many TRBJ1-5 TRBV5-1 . CASSFRPGQPQHF TGCGCCAGCAGCTTTCGGCCGGGTCAGCCCCAGCATTTT
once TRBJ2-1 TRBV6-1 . CASTRTGVAYNEQFF TGTGCCAGCACCCGAACAGGCGTAGCCTACAATGAGCAGTTCTTC
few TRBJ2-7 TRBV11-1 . CASSWYRDNPSYEQYF TGTGCCAGCAGCTGGTATCGGGACAACCCTAGCTACGAGCAGTACTTC
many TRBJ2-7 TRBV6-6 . CASSYGAGRGISYEQYF TGTGCCAGCAGTTACGGGGCTGGACGGGGGATTTCCTACGAGCAGTACTTC
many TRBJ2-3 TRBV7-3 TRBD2 CASSPLAGRTDTQYF TGTGCCAGCAGCCCTCTAGCGGGGCGCACAGATACGCAGTATTTT
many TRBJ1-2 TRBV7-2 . CASSSGFYGYTF TGTGCCAGCAGCTCTGGGTTCTATGGCTACACCTTC
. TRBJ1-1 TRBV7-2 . CASSLDVGGAFF TGTGCCAGCAGCTTAGACGTAGGGGGAGCTTTCTTT
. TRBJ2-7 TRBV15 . CATSSLRGPNEQYF TGTGCCACCAGCAGTCTTCGGGGGCCCAACGAGCAGTACTTC
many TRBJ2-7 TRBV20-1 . CSARRTGYEQYF TGCAGTGCTAGACGGACCGGCTACGAGCAGTACTTC
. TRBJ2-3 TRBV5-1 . CASSPTPTSTDTQYF TGCGCCAGCAGCCCGACACCTACTAGCACAGATACGCAGTATTTT
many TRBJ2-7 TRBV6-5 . CASRFRGMVNEQYF TGTGCCAGCCGGTTTAGGGGGATGGTAAACGAGCAGTACTTC
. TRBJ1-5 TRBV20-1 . CSANWGSGNQPQHF TGCAGTGCTAACTGGGGCTCGGGCAATCAGCCCCAGCATTTT
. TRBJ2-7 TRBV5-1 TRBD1 CASSLSTGGIYEQYF TGCGCCAGCAGCTTGAGTACAGGGGGCATATACGAGCAGTACTTC
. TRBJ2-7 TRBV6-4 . CASSEIAGRTYEQYF TGTGCCAGCAGTGAGATAGCAGGGAGGACCTACGAGCAGTACTTC
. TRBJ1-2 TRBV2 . CASSPSATSYGYTF TGTGCCAGCAGTCCATCGGCAACATCCTATGGCTACACCTTC
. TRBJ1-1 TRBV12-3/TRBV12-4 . CATKGGRAFF TGTGCCACCAAGGGGGGGAGGGCTTTCTTT
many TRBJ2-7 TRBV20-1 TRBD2 CSASKGTSDTYEQYF TGCAGTGCTAGCAAGGGGACTAGCGATACCTACGAGCAGTACTTC
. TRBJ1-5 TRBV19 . CASTYSWTQPQHF TGTGCCAGTACTTACAGTTGGACTCAGCCCCAGCATTTT
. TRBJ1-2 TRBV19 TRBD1 CASSSLARQGAYYGYTF TGTGCCAGTAGTTCACTAGCACGACAGGGAGCTTACTATGGCTACACCTTC
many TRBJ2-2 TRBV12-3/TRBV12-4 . CASSLQFTGELFF TGTGCCAGCAGCCTACAGTTCACCGGGGAGCTGTTTTTT
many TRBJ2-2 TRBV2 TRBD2 CASSEPSGRGSGELFF TGTGCCAGCAGTGAGCCTAGCGGGAGAGGGTCCGGGGAGCTGTTTTTT
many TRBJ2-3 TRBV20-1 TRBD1 CSARDPSGTGSTDTQYF TGCAGTGCTAGAGATCCATCCGGGACAGGGAGCACAGATACGCAGTATTTT
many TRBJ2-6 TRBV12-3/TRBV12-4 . CASSFWDVGANVLTF TGTGCCAGCAGTTTTTGGGACGTGGGGGCCAACGTCCTGACTTTC
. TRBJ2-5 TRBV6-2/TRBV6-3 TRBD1 CASRSTESGRGLETQYF TGTGCCAGCAGATCTACGGAGTCAGGTAGGGGGCTGGAGACCCAGTACTTC
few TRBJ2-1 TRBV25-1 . CASSESRDIDNEQFF TGTGCCAGCAGTGAATCTAGAGATATCGACAATGAGCAGTTCTTC